This T cell receptor (beta chain) emerged from a study of blood T cell repertoires in COVID-19. Sequencing used immunoSEQ multiplex PCR; TCRdb keeps in-frame clones, though not all of them. The table records hundreds of thousands of clones, roughly 89% of them present only once. V lost 6 bases to trimming and J lost 4 bases, with 16 bases between them. Germline CDR1 is MNHEY and CDR2 is SVGEGT. CDR3 length equals 15 residues. Sequencing was performed on PBMCs or T cells enriched from blood (not recorded which). The rearrangement links TRBV6-2 or TRBV6-3 to TRBJ2-4; D possibly corresponds to TRBD1 (6 bases). The TCR was taken from a woman between 45 and 65 years old who had recovered from COVID-19. This chain's CDR3 is CASSSQGTLKNIQYF. The CDR3 DNA follows: TGTGCCAGCAGCTCACAGGGAACCCTTAAAAACATTCAGTACTTC.